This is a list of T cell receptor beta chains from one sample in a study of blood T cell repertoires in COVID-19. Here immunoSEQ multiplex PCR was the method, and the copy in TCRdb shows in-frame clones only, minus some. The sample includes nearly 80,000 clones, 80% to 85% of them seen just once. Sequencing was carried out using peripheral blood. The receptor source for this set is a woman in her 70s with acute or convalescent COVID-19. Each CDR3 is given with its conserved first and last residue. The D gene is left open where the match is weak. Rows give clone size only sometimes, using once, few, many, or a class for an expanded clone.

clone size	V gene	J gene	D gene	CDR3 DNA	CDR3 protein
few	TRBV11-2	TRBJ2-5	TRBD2	TGTGCCAGCACCCCGAGACTAGCGGGAAGTCCGGAGACCCAGTACTTC	CASTPRLAGSPETQYF
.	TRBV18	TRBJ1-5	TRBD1	TGTGCCAGCTCACCCGGGACAGGCAATCAGCCCCAGCATTTT	CASSPGTGNQPQHF
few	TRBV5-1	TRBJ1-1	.	TGCGCCAGCAGCCGTTCAGGGTCGGGCACTGAAGCTTTCTTT	CASSRSGSGTEAFF
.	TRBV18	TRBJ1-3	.	TGTGCCAGCTCACCAAAGGGACTCGGAAACACCATATATTTT	CASSPKGLGNTIYF
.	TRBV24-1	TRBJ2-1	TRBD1	TGTGCCACCAGTGATTTGGCCTTCCCGGGACAGGAGGGCAATGAGCAGTTCTTC	CATSDLAFPGQEGNEQFF
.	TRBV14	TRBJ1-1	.	TGTGCCAGCAGCAGAGACAGACCCACTGAAGCTTTCTTT	CASSRDRPTEAFF
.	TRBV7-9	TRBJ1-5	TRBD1	TGTGCCAGCAGCTTATCGGGGACAGGGGCCGATAATCAGCCCCAGCATTTT	CASSLSGTGADNQPQHF
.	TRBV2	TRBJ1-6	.	TGTGCCAGCAGCCCCATCGGACAGCAGAATTCACCCCTCCACTTT	CASSPIGQQNSPLHF
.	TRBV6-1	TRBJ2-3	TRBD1	TGTGCCAGCAGTGAGCCCGGGACAGGGTGGAATACGCAGTATTTT	CASSEPGTGWNTQYF
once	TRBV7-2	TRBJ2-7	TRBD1	TGTGCCAGCAGCTCGGGACAGGGTATTTGGGAGCAGTACTTC	CASSSGQGIWEQYF
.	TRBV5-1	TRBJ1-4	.	TGCGCCAGCAGCGAGGACAATAATGAAAAACTGTTTTTT	CASSEDNNEKLFF
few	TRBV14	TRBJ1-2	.	TGTGCCAGCAGCCAAACAGGGCGTGGGAGTCAGGGCTACACCTTC	CASSQTGRGSQGYTF